This T cell receptor (beta chain) was captured in a study of read filtering for tumor transcriptome and immune sequencing. Study at large: The cohort had about 16 men and roughly 13 women aged about 45 to 80, mean about 66 years. RNA-seq yielded only about 75 to 1,400 TCR reads, IR-seq about 3.5 to 11 million.

V lost 6 bases and J lost 3, with 15 bases in between. CDR1 is DFQATT, CDR2 SNEGSKA, per germline (reference sequence). The CDR3 totals 14 residues. In its sample, this clonotype was seen many times. The library was built from approximately 400 ng RNA with molecular barcoded adaptors for alpha/delta and beta/gamma chains. Each CDR3 protein gets one entry after TCRdb re-called the reads with MiXCR. Among over 40,000 distinct CDR3 sequences listed, about 12% were seen once. Sequenced input: a population of CD138-negative cells sorted from bone marrow. The chain employs TRBV20-1 and TRBJ1-5; D is uncertain. The source of this sequence is a donor at least 40 years old with multiple myeloma. Written as DNA, the CDR3 is TGCAGTGCCTCTAGAGGTCTCCTCAATCAGCCCCAGCATTTT. It specifies CSASRGLLNQPQHF.